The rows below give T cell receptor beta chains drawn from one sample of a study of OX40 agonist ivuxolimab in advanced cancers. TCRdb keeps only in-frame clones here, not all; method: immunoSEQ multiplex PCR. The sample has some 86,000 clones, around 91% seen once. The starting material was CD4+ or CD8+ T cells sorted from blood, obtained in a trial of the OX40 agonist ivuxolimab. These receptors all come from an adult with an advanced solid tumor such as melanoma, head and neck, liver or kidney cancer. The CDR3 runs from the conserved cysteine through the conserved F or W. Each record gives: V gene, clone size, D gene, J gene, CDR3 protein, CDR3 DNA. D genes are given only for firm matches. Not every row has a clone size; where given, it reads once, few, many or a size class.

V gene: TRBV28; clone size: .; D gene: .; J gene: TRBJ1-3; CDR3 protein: CASSPGQFSGNTIYF; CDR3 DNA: TGTGCCAGCAGTCCCGGACAGTTCTCTGGAAACACCATATATTTT
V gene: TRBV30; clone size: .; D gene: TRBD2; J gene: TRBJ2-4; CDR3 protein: CAWEAGGKNIQYF; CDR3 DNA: TGTGCCTGGGAAGCGGGAGGCAAAAACATTCAGTACTTC
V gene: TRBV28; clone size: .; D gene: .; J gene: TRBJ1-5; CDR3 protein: CASSFPQMGSNQPQHF; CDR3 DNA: TGTGCCAGCAGCTTCCCCCAAATGGGTAGCAATCAGCCCCAGCATTTT
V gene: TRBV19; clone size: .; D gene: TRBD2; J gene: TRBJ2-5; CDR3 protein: CASSPSGGQETQYF; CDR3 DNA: TGTGCCAGTAGTCCTAGCGGGGGCCAAGAGACCCAGTACTTC
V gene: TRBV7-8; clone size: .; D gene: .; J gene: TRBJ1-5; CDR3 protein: CASSLKQGVQPQHF; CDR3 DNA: TGTGCCAGCAGCTTGAAGCAGGGTGTTCAGCCCCAGCATTTT
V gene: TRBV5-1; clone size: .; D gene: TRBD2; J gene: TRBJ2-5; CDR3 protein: CASSTSGELETQYF; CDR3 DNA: TGCGCCAGCAGCACTAGCGGGGAGCTCGAGACCCAGTACTTC
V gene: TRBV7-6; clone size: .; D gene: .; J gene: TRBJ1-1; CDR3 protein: CASSHDRRGTEAFF; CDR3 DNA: TGTGCCAGCAGCCACGACAGGAGGGGAACTGAAGCTTTCTTT
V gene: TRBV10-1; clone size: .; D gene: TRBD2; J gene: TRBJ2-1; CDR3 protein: CASSVLQRGEYNEQFF; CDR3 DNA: TGCGCCAGCAGCGTTCTTCAGCGGGGGGAATACAATGAGCAGTTCTTC
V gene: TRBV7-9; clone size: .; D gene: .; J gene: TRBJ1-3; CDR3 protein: CASSESGKRSGNTIYF; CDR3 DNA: TGTGCCAGCAGCGAATCAGGGAAACGCTCTGGAAACACCATATATTTT
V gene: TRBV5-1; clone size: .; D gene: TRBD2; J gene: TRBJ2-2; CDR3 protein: CASVRQAGVDTGELFF; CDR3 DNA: TGCGCCAGCGTCAGACAAGCGGGGGTCGACACCGGGGAGCTGTTTTTT
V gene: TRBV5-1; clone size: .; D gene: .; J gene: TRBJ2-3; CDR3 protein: CASSLGQSTDTQYF; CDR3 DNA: TGCGCCAGCAGCTTGGGGCAGAGCACAGATACGCAGTATTTT
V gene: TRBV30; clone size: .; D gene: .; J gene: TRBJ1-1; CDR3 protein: CAWGHAGTEAFF; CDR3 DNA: TGTGCCTGGGGGCACGCAGGCACTGAAGCTTTCTTT
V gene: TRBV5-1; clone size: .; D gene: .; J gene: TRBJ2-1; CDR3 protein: CASSFQRSRGYNEQFF; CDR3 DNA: TGCGCCAGCAGCTTCCAGCGGTCCCGGGGTTACAATGAGCAGTTCTTC
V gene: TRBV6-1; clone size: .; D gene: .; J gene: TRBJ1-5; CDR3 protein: CASSEAERSRSQHF; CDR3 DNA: TGTGCCAGCAGTGAAGCAGAACGGAGCCGGTCCCAGCATTTT
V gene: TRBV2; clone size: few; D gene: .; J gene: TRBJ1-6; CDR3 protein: CASIRDNSPLHF; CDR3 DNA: TGTGCCAGCATTCGGGATAATTCACCCCTCCACTTT
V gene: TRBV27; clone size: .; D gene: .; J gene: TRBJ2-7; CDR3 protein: CASSSSGTVSSYEQYF; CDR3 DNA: TGTGCCAGCAGTTCGTCCGGGACGGTGAGCTCCTACGAGCAGTACTTC
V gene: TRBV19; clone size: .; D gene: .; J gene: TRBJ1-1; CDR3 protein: CASSIGQNTEAFF; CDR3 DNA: TGTGCCAGTAGTATAGGACAGAACACTGAAGCTTTCTTT
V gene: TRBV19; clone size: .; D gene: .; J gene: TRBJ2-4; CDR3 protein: CASSSRGDYKNIQYF; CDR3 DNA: TGTGCCAGTAGTTCCCGGGGCGATTACAAAAACATTCAGTACTTC
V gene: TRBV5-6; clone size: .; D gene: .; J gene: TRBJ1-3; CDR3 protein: CASSPTLAAGNTIYF; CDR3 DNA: TGTGCCAGCAGCCCCACCCTCGCGGCTGGAAACACCATATATTTT
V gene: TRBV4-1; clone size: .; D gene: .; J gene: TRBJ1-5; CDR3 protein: CASSQVKGRNNQPQHF; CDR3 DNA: TGCGCCAGCAGCCAAGTTAAAGGGAGAAACAATCAGCCCCAGCATTTT
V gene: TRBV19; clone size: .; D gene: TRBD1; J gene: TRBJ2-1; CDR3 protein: CASSIGTGFVNEQFF; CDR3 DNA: TGTGCCAGTAGTATCGGGACAGGGTTTGTCAATGAGCAGTTCTTC
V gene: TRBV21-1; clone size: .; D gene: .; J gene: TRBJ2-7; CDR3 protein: CASRGYAYEQYF; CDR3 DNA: TGTGCCAGCCGGGGCTATGCCTACGAGCAGTACTTC
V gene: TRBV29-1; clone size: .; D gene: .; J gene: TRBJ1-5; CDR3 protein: CSVADSSNQPQHF; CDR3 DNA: TGCAGCGTAGCCGACAGTAGCAATCAGCCCCAGCATTTT
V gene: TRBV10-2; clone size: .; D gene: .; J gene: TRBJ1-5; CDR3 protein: CASSWPGNNQPQHF; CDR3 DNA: TGCGCCAGCAGTTGGCCAGGTAACAATCAGCCCCAGCATTTT
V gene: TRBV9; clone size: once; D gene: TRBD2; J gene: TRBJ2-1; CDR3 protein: CASSASGTSSYNEQFF; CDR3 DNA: TGTGCCAGCAGCGCCTCCGGGACTAGCTCCTACAATGAGCAGTTCTTC
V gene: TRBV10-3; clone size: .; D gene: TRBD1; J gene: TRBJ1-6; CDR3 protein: CAISGGGGGNSPLHF; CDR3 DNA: TGTGCCATCAGTGGAGGAGGGGGCGGTAATTCACCCCTCCACTTT
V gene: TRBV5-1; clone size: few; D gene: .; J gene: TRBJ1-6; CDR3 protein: CASSLSENSPLHF; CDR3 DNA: TGCGCCAGCAGCTTGTCGGAGAATTCACCCCTCCACTTT
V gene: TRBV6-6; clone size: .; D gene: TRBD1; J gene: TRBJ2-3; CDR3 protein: CASRLQGATDTQYF; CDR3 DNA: TGTGCCAGCAGATTACAGGGGGCCACAGATACGCAGTATTTT
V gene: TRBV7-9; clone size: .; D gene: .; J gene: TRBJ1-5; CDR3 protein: CASSMAIGESQGINQPQHF; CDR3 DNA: TGTGCCAGCAGCATGGCCATTGGTGAGTCGCAGGGCATCAATCAGCCCCAGCATTTT
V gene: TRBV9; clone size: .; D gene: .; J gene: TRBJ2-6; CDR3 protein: CASSSQGSGANVLTF; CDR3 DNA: TGTGCCAGCAGTTCACAGGGTTCCGGGGCCAACGTCCTGACTTTC
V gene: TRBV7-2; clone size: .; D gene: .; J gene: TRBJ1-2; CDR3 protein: CASTPITGTAHGYTF; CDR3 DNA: TGTGCCAGCACCCCGATAACCGGGACTGCTCATGGCTACACCTTC
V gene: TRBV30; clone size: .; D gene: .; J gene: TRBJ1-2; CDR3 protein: CAWGTSTGYGYTF; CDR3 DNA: TGTGCCTGGGGCACCTCTACAGGGTATGGCTACACCTTC
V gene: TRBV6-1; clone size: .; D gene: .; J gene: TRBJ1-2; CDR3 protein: CASSAQGRDYGYTF; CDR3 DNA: TGTGCCAGCAGTGCTCAGGGGCGCGATTATGGCTACACCTTC
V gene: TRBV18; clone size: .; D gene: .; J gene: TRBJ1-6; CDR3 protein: CASSPFQDSSYNSPLHF; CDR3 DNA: TGTGCCAGCTCACCCTTCCAGGACAGCTCCTATAATTCACCCCTCCACTTT
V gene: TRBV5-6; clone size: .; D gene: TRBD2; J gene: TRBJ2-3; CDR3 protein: CASSLFLGAAGLTQYF; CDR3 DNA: TGTGCCAGCAGCTTGTTCCTTGGGGCAGCGGGGCTTACGCAGTATTTT
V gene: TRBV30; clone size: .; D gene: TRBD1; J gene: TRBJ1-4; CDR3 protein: CAWSVGLETGDFATNEKLFF; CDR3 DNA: TGTGCCTGGAGTGTAGGCCTTGAGACAGGGGACTTTGCAACTAATGAAAAACTGTTTTTT
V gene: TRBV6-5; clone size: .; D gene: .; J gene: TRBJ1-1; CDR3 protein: CASRRGQPNTEAFF; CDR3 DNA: TGTGCCAGCAGACGAGGGCAACCGAACACTGAAGCTTTCTTT
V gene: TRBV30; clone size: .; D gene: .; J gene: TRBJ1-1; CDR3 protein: CAWSDGHSEAFF; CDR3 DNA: TGTGCCTGGAGCGACGGACACTCTGAAGCTTTCTTT
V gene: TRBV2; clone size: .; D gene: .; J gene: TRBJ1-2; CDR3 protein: CASSESAANYGYTF; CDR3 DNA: TGTGCCAGCAGCGAATCGGCTGCGAACTATGGCTACACCTTC
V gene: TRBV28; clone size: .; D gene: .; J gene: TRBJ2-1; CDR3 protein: CASSKSSYNEQFF; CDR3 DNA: TGTGCCAGCAGTAAGAGCTCCTACAATGAGCAGTTCTTC
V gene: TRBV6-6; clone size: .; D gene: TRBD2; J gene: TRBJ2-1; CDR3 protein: CASSYPPGTSGNEQFF; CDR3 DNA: TGTGCCAGCAGTTACCCGCCCGGGACTAGCGGAAATGAGCAGTTCTTC
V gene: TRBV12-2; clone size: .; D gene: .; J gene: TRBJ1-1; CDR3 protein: CASRPTRGWRGGTEAFF; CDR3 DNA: TGTGCAAGTCGCCCGACTAGGGGCTGGCGGGGTGGCACTGAAGCTTTCTTT
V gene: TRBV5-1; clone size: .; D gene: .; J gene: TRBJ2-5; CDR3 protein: CASSAWQGLETQYF; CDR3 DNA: TGCGCCAGCAGCGCATGGCAGGGGCTGGAGACCCAGTACTTC
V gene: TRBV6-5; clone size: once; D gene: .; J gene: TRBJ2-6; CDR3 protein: CASSVGAAGANVLTF; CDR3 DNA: TGTGCCAGCAGTGTGGGGGCTGCTGGGGCCAACGTCCTGACTTTC
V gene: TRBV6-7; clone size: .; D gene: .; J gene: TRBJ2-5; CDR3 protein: CASSYGLQETQYF; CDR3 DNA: TGTGCCAGCAGTTACGGACTGCAAGAGACCCAGTACTTC
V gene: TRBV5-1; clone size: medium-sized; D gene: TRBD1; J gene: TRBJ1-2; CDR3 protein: CASRDSGTGGGYTF; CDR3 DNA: TGCGCCAGCAGAGATTCCGGGACAGGGGGAGGCTACACCTTC
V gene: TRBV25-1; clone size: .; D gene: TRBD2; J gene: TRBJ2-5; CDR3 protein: CASSEYKGGQETQYF; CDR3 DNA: TGTGCCAGCAGTGAATATAAGGGAGGGCAAGAGACCCAGTACTTC
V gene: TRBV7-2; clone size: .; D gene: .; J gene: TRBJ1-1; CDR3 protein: CASSPSPETLGTTEAFF; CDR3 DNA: TGTGCCAGCAGCCCGTCGCCCGAAACCTTAGGGACCACTGAAGCTTTCTTT
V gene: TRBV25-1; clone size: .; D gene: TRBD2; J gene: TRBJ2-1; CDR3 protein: CASSDPSGGPKYNEQFF; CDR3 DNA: TGTGCCAGCAGTGATCCTAGCGGGGGGCCCAAGTACAATGAGCAGTTCTTC
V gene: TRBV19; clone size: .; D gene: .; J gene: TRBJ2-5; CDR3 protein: CASSFTGLETQYF; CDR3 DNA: TGTGCCAGTAGTTTCACAGGGTTGGAGACCCAGTACTTC
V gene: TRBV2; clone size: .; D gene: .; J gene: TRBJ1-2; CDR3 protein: CASSESRQGGQGYTF; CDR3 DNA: TGTGCCAGCAGTGAGAGCCGTCAGGGCGGGCAAGGCTACACCTTC
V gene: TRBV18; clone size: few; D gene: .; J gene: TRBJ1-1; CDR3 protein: CASSYQGLNTEAFF; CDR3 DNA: TGTGCCAGCTCTTATCAGGGGTTGAACACTGAAGCTTTCTTT
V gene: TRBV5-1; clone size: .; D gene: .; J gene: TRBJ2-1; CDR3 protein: CASSLEYGGQAKFF; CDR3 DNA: TGCGCCAGCAGCTTGGAATACGGGGGGCAGGCCAAGTTCTTC
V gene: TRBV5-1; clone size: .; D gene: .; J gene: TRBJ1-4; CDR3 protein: CASRLRGRSRNEKLFF; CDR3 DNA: TGCGCCAGCAGGCTCAGGGGACGCTCCCGTAATGAAAAACTGTTTTTT
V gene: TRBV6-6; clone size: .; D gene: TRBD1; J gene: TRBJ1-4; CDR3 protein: CASNPTGGGKLFF; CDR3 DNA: TGTGCCAGCAACCCGACAGGGGGTGGAAAACTGTTTTTT
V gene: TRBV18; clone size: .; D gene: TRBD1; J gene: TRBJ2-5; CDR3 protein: CASSPPGTGIEETQYF; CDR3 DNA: TGTGCCAGCTCACCACCGGGGACAGGGATAGAAGAGACCCAGTACTTC
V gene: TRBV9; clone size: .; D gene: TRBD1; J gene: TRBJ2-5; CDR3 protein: CASSAEPDRQETQYF; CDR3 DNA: TGTGCCAGCAGCGCCGAACCGGACAGGCAAGAGACCCAGTACTTC
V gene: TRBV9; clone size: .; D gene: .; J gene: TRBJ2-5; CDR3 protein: CASSATALQETQYF; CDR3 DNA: TGTGCCAGCAGCGCCACAGCCCTCCAAGAGACCCAGTACTTC
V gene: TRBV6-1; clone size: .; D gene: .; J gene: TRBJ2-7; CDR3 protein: CASSRVVEDEQYF; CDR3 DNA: TGTGCCAGCAGTCGGGTAGTCGAGGACGAGCAGTACTTC
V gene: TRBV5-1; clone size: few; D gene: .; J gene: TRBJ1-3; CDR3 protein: CASRPGTGNTIYF; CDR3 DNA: TGCGCCAGCAGGCCCGGCACTGGAAACACCATATATTTT